This T cell receptor (beta chain) is from a study of cytomegalovirus exposure and HLA in healthy donors. At the time of sampling, donors were nominally healthy, though unrecorded immune exposures were likely. Whole-study results and caveats: Of the V segments, some could not be distinguished, including TRBV6-2 and TRBV6-3, and were excluded.

The CDR3 has 13 residues. The ends lost 3 bases at V and 6 bases at J; junction bases unmatched: 2. Germline V gene data show CDR1 as ENHRY and CDR2 as SYGVKD. This clone is a singleton in its sample. Antigen: not known. The PCR was carried out with 60 Vbeta primers and 13 Jbeta primers. Here immunoSEQ multiplex PCR was the method, and the copy in TCRdb shows in-frame clones only, minus some. The table includes 150,000 to 200,000 clones, roughly four fifths detected once. The receptor was derived from a woman aged 30 to 39 in good health and CMV-seronegative. The sequenced sample was PBMCs. The V and J genes are TRBV10-3 and TRBJ2-3; TRBD2 aligns across 8 bases. The DNA for the CDR3 is TGTGCCATCAGTGAACGGGGGGGGGATACGCAGTATTTT. Protein sequence: CAISERGGDTQYF.